This is a list of T cell receptor beta chains from one sample in a study of early T cells in non-severe SARS-CoV-2 infection. A single record per CDR3 protein comes from TCRdb applying MiXCR to the 5' RACE reads. Of around 53,000 distinct CDR3 sequences listed, roughly 9.8% are singletons. The specimen was whole blood. These receptors all stem from an adult who was a healthcare worker with PCR-confirmed SARS-CoV-2 infection or an uninfected control (not recorded which). Each CDR3 is given with its conserved first and last residue. The order of the fields is V gene, CDR3 length, clone size, D gene, J gene, CDR3 protein, CDR3 DNA. D genes are given only for firm matches. Where a row states a size, it is once, few, many or the class of an expanded clone; other rows omit it.

V gene: TRBV20-1; CDR3 length: 13; clone size: NA; D gene: NA; J gene: TRBJ1-3; CDR3 protein: CSAVQGAGNTIYF; CDR3 DNA: TGCAGTGCTGTCCAGGGAGCTGGAAACACCATATATTTT
V gene: TRBV9; CDR3 length: 16; clone size: many; D gene: NA; J gene: TRBJ2-3; CDR3 protein: CASSERGGEGTDTQYF; CDR3 DNA: TGTGCCAGCAGCGAGAGGGGGGGCGAGGGCACAGATACGCAGTATTTT
V gene: TRBV29-1; CDR3 length: 14; clone size: NA; D gene: NA; J gene: TRBJ1-4; CDR3 protein: CSVEGGSRNEKLFF; CDR3 DNA: TGCAGCGTTGAGGGCGGCAGCCGGAATGAAAAACTGTTTTTT
V gene: TRBV18; CDR3 length: 14; clone size: NA; D gene: NA; J gene: TRBJ2-1; CDR3 protein: CASAQGSSYNEQFF; CDR3 DNA: TGTGCCAGCGCCCAGGGGAGCTCCTACAATGAGCAGTTCTTC
V gene: TRBV9; CDR3 length: 12; clone size: many; D gene: NA; J gene: TRBJ2-2; CDR3 protein: CASSVGDGELFF; CDR3 DNA: TGTGCCAGCAGCGTAGGAGACGGGGAGCTGTTTTTT
V gene: TRBV5-1; CDR3 length: 18; clone size: many; D gene: TRBD1; J gene: TRBJ1-1; CDR3 protein: CASSLGEGTGGRDTEAFF; CDR3 DNA: TGCGCCAGCAGCTTGGGAGAAGGGACAGGGGGCCGAGACACTGAAGCTTTCTTT
V gene: TRBV2; CDR3 length: 12; clone size: few; D gene: NA; J gene: TRBJ2-1; CDR3 protein: CASMGGYNEQFF; CDR3 DNA: TGTGCCAGCATGGGGGGCTACAATGAGCAGTTCTTC
V gene: TRBV5-1; CDR3 length: 18; clone size: NA; D gene: NA; J gene: TRBJ2-5; CDR3 protein: CASSLLPGLGDFQETQYF; CDR3 DNA: TGCGCCAGCAGCTTGCTCCCGGGGCTAGGAGATTTCCAAGAGACCCAGTACTTC
V gene: TRBV18; CDR3 length: 16; clone size: few; D gene: TRBD2; J gene: TRBJ2-1; CDR3 protein: CASSPETSGSGDEQFF; CDR3 DNA: TGTGCCAGCTCACCCGAGACTAGCGGGAGCGGAGATGAGCAGTTCTTC
V gene: TRBV2; CDR3 length: 13; clone size: NA; D gene: TRBD2; J gene: TRBJ2-3; CDR3 protein: CASSSGGGDTQYF; CDR3 DNA: TGTGCCAGCAGTAGCGGGGGAGGCGATACGCAGTATTTT
V gene: TRBV28; CDR3 length: 11; clone size: NA; D gene: NA; J gene: TRBJ2-7; CDR3 protein: CASSFRSEQYF; CDR3 DNA: TGTGCCAGCAGTTTCAGGAGCGAGCAGTACTTC
V gene: TRBV19; CDR3 length: 14; clone size: NA; D gene: TRBD2; J gene: TRBJ2-1; CDR3 protein: CASSSGRGLNEQFF; CDR3 DNA: TGTGCCAGTAGCAGCGGGAGAGGCCTCAATGAGCAGTTCTTC
V gene: TRBV6-2/TRBV6-3; CDR3 length: 15; clone size: NA; D gene: NA; J gene: TRBJ1-1; CDR3 protein: CASSYGRAMSTEAFF; CDR3 DNA: TGTGCCAGCAGTTACGGGCGGGCAATGAGCACTGAAGCTTTCTTT
V gene: TRBV7-8; CDR3 length: 13; clone size: many; D gene: NA; J gene: TRBJ1-5; CDR3 protein: CASSPTENQPQHF; CDR3 DNA: TGTGCCAGCAGCCCGACAGAGAATCAGCCCCAGCATTTT
V gene: TRBV10-1; CDR3 length: 14; clone size: NA; D gene: NA; J gene: TRBJ2-2; CDR3 protein: CASSPSGNTGELFF; CDR3 DNA: TGCGCCAGCAGCCCCAGCGGGAACACCGGGGAGCTGTTTTTT
V gene: TRBV12-3/TRBV12-4; CDR3 length: 12; clone size: few; D gene: NA; J gene: TRBJ1-4; CDR3 protein: CASSPTLYKLFF; CDR3 DNA: TGTGCCAGCAGTCCCACTTTGTATAAACTGTTTTTT
V gene: TRBV14; CDR3 length: 14; clone size: few; D gene: NA; J gene: TRBJ2-1; CDR3 protein: CASSQGGEYNEQFF; CDR3 DNA: TGTGCCAGCAGCCAAGGGGGGGAATACAATGAGCAGTTCTTC
V gene: TRBV29-1; CDR3 length: 14; clone size: many; D gene: TRBD1; J gene: TRBJ1-1; CDR3 protein: CSVDFGTATTEAFF; CDR3 DNA: TGCAGCGTTGATTTCGGGACAGCGACCACTGAAGCTTTCTTT
V gene: TRBV6-5; CDR3 length: 14; clone size: few; D gene: NA; J gene: TRBJ2-1; CDR3 protein: CASSYSSGYNEQFF; CDR3 DNA: TGTGCCAGCAGTTACTCTTCCGGATACAATGAGCAGTTCTTC
V gene: TRBV12-3/TRBV12-4; CDR3 length: 12; clone size: many; D gene: NA; J gene: TRBJ2-5; CDR3 protein: CASSLNRETQYF; CDR3 DNA: TGTGCCAGCAGTTTGAATAGGGAGACCCAGTACTTC
V gene: TRBV12-3/TRBV12-4; CDR3 length: 13; clone size: few; D gene: NA; J gene: TRBJ2-7; CDR3 protein: CASRADGGYEQYF; CDR3 DNA: TGTGCCAGCAGAGCTGACGGAGGCTACGAGCAGTACTTC
V gene: TRBV11-2; CDR3 length: 16; clone size: NA; D gene: NA; J gene: TRBJ2-2; CDR3 protein: CASTHVGEAGTGELFF; CDR3 DNA: TGTGCCAGCACCCACGTAGGAGAGGCGGGGACCGGGGAGCTGTTTTTT
V gene: TRBV5-1; CDR3 length: 15; clone size: many; D gene: TRBD2; J gene: TRBJ2-1; CDR3 protein: CASSLASGSLDEQFF; CDR3 DNA: TGCGCCAGCAGCTTGGCTAGCGGGAGCTTGGATGAGCAGTTCTTC
V gene: TRBV2; CDR3 length: 18; clone size: few; D gene: NA; J gene: TRBJ2-2; CDR3 protein: CASSVLDARLTNTGELFF; CDR3 DNA: TGTGCCAGCAGTGTTCTCGACGCACGCCTTACGAACACCGGGGAGCTGTTTTTT
V gene: TRBV5-1; CDR3 length: 16; clone size: many; D gene: TRBD2; J gene: TRBJ2-1; CDR3 protein: CASSRSLAGGVDEQFF; CDR3 DNA: TGCGCCAGCAGCAGATCCCTAGCGGGAGGGGTTGATGAGCAGTTCTTC
V gene: TRBV29-1; CDR3 length: 14; clone size: many; D gene: TRBD1; J gene: TRBJ2-1; CDR3 protein: CSVVWDRVHGEQFF; CDR3 DNA: TGCAGCGTTGTCTGGGACAGGGTACATGGTGAGCAGTTCTTC
V gene: TRBV29-1; CDR3 length: 14; clone size: few; D gene: NA; J gene: TRBJ2-5; CDR3 protein: CSVHRQPNQETQYF; CDR3 DNA: TGCAGCGTGCATCGACAGCCAAACCAAGAGACCCAGTACTTC
V gene: TRBV12-2; CDR3 length: 16; clone size: many; D gene: NA; J gene: TRBJ2-1; CDR3 protein: CASRLNPSALGNEQFF; CDR3 DNA: TGTGCAAGTCGCCTAAACCCTAGCGCCTTAGGGAATGAGCAGTTCTTC
V gene: TRBV4-2; CDR3 length: 15; clone size: few; D gene: NA; J gene: TRBJ2-4; CDR3 protein: CASSPDPLGGDIQYF; CDR3 DNA: TGTGCCAGCAGCCCCGACCCTCTAGGGGGGGACATTCAGTACTTC
V gene: TRBV20-1; CDR3 length: 13; clone size: NA; D gene: NA; J gene: TRBJ1-1; CDR3 protein: CSARTAANTEAFF; CDR3 DNA: TGCAGTGCACGGACAGCTGCGAACACTGAAGCTTTCTTT
V gene: TRBV12-3/TRBV12-4; CDR3 length: 13; clone size: many; D gene: TRBD1; J gene: TRBJ1-5; CDR3 protein: CASSFGQAQPQHF; CDR3 DNA: TGTGCCAGCAGTTTCGGACAGGCTCAGCCCCAGCATTTT
V gene: TRBV27; CDR3 length: 12; clone size: NA; D gene: NA; J gene: TRBJ2-1; CDR3 protein: CASMSGIEEQFF; CDR3 DNA: TGTGCCAGCATGTCCGGGATTGAGGAGCAGTTCTTC
V gene: TRBV18; CDR3 length: 14; clone size: many; D gene: TRBD2; J gene: TRBJ2-1; CDR3 protein: CASSGRLAEDEQFF; CDR3 DNA: TGTGCCAGCTCAGGCCGACTAGCGGAAGATGAGCAGTTCTTC
V gene: TRBV19; CDR3 length: 15; clone size: NA; D gene: TRBD2; J gene: TRBJ2-7; CDR3 protein: CASSKLAGGSDEQYF; CDR3 DNA: TGTGCCAGTAGTAAACTAGCGGGAGGATCCGACGAGCAGTACTTC
V gene: TRBV29-1; CDR3 length: 15; clone size: many; D gene: TRBD2; J gene: TRBJ2-1; CDR3 protein: CSAILLAGGLYEQFF; CDR3 DNA: TGCAGCGCTATCCTACTAGCGGGAGGACTATATGAGCAGTTCTTC
V gene: TRBV10-3; CDR3 length: 14; clone size: many; D gene: TRBD2; J gene: TRBJ2-3; CDR3 protein: CAIKTSGRADTQYF; CDR3 DNA: TGTGCCATCAAGACTAGCGGGAGAGCAGATACGCAGTATTTT
V gene: TRBV4-1; CDR3 length: 19; clone size: NA; D gene: NA; J gene: TRBJ2-1; CDR3 protein: CASSLRSDTHRSSYNEQFF; CDR3 DNA: TGCGCCAGCAGCCTTAGGTCGGACACCCATAGGAGCTCCTACAATGAGCAGTTCTTC
V gene: TRBV27; CDR3 length: 16; clone size: NA; D gene: NA; J gene: TRBJ2-6; CDR3 protein: CASSLQLSSGANVLTF; CDR3 DNA: TGTGCCAGCTCTCTACAGCTTAGCTCTGGGGCCAACGTCCTGACTTTC
V gene: TRBV6-1; CDR3 length: 16; clone size: few; D gene: NA; J gene: TRBJ1-4; CDR3 protein: CASTRERQEVYEKLFF; CDR3 DNA: TGTGCCAGCACACGAGAGAGACAGGAGGTTTATGAAAAACTGTTTTTT
V gene: TRBV20-1; CDR3 length: 12; clone size: few; D gene: NA; J gene: TRBJ1-2; CDR3 protein: CSAREGSYGYTF; CDR3 DNA: TGCAGTGCTAGAGAGGGTAGCTATGGCTACACCTTC
V gene: TRBV3-1; CDR3 length: 15; clone size: few; D gene: TRBD1; J gene: TRBJ2-7; CDR3 protein: CASSRTGGAFYEQYF; CDR3 DNA: TGTGCCAGCAGCCGGACAGGGGGCGCTTTCTACGAGCAGTACTTC
V gene: TRBV7-6; CDR3 length: 15; clone size: few; D gene: NA; J gene: TRBJ2-2; CDR3 protein: CASSPSEASSGELFF; CDR3 DNA: TGTGCCAGCAGCCCCTCGGAAGCCTCCTCCGGGGAGCTGTTTTTT
V gene: TRBV4-1; CDR3 length: 15; clone size: many; D gene: TRBD2; J gene: TRBJ2-5; CDR3 protein: CASSQLAGGWETQYF; CDR3 DNA: TGCGCCAGCAGCCAATTAGCGGGAGGTTGGGAGACCCAGTACTTC
V gene: TRBV7-9; CDR3 length: 14; clone size: NA; D gene: TRBD1; J gene: TRBJ2-7; CDR3 protein: CASSLGQGALEQYF; CDR3 DNA: TGTGCCAGCAGCCTGGGACAGGGGGCACTCGAGCAGTACTTC
V gene: TRBV11-3; CDR3 length: 15; clone size: many; D gene: TRBD2; J gene: TRBJ2-3; CDR3 protein: CASSQGGREGDTQYF; CDR3 DNA: TGTGCCAGCAGCCAGGGAGGCCGGGAGGGAGATACGCAGTATTTT
V gene: TRBV12-3/TRBV12-4; CDR3 length: 14; clone size: once; D gene: TRBD1; J gene: TRBJ2-7; CDR3 protein: CASRPPGQVHEQYF; CDR3 DNA: TGTGCCAGCAGACCACCGGGACAGGTACACGAGCAGTACTTC
V gene: TRBV4-1; CDR3 length: 17; clone size: NA; D gene: NA; J gene: TRBJ2-5; CDR3 protein: CASSHPGQRRVGETQYF; CDR3 DNA: TGCGCCAGCAGCCACCCTGGACAGAGGAGAGTTGGAGAGACCCAGTACTTC
V gene: TRBV29-1; CDR3 length: 12; clone size: NA; D gene: NA; J gene: TRBJ1-2; CDR3 protein: CSVARNREGYTF; CDR3 DNA: TGCAGCGTTGCGAGGAACAGGGAAGGCTACACCTTC
V gene: TRBV9; CDR3 length: 17; clone size: few; D gene: TRBD1; J gene: TRBJ2-2; CDR3 protein: CASSAQDRGTNTGELFF; CDR3 DNA: TGTGCCAGCAGCGCCCAAGACAGGGGGACGAACACCGGGGAGCTGTTTTTT
V gene: TRBV6-5; CDR3 length: 13; clone size: few; D gene: NA; J gene: TRBJ1-5; CDR3 protein: CASSYSGDQPQHF; CDR3 DNA: TGTGCCAGCAGTTACTCGGGGGATCAGCCCCAGCATTTT